A selection of T cell receptor beta chains follows, all from one sample in a study of cytomegalovirus exposure and HLA in healthy donors. Clones were read by immunoSEQ multiplex PCR, and TCRdb kept only the in-frame ones, dropping some. Its listing shows 120,000 to 150,000 clones. The material sequenced was PBMCs. Receptors originate from a woman between 18 and 29 years old in good health and CMV-seronegative. Both conserved end residues are trimmed from each CDR3. The order of the fields is CDR3 length, J gene, V gene, CDR3 protein.

CDR3 length: 16; J gene: TRBJ2-2; V gene: TRBV4-3; CDR3 protein: ASGGVYTSGRGTGELF
CDR3 length: 16; J gene: TRBJ2-7; V gene: TRBV7-9; CDR3 protein: ASSLGETGQWDSYEQY
CDR3 length: 12; J gene: TRBJ1-1; V gene: TRBV4-1; CDR3 protein: ASSQDRGTTEAF
CDR3 length: 14; J gene: TRBJ2-1; V gene: TRBV6-5; CDR3 protein: ASSYPGLAGVLEQF
CDR3 length: 13; J gene: TRBJ1-2; V gene: TRBV11-2; CDR3 protein: ASSSRGLLSYGYT
CDR3 length: 14; J gene: TRBJ1-2; V gene: TRBV2; CDR3 protein: ASSEVTRGNNYGYT
CDR3 length: 12; J gene: TRBJ1-1; V gene: TRBV15; CDR3 protein: ATSGQGATTEAF
CDR3 length: 12; J gene: TRBJ1-1; V gene: TRBV10-1; CDR3 protein: ASSESTGYTEAF
CDR3 length: 11; J gene: TRBJ2-1; V gene: TRBV5-4; CDR3 protein: ATFSTSSNEQF
CDR3 length: 13; J gene: TRBJ2-3; V gene: TRBV7-6; CDR3 protein: ASSIGLAGTDTQY
CDR3 length: 11; J gene: TRBJ1-2; V gene: TRBV5-6; CDR3 protein: ASSLGRDYGYT
CDR3 length: 10; J gene: TRBJ1-1; V gene: TRBV6-1; CDR3 protein: ASIGGRTEAF
CDR3 length: 14; J gene: TRBJ2-5; V gene: TRBV7-9; CDR3 protein: ASSLRTSGAGETQY
CDR3 length: 11; J gene: TRBJ1-5; V gene: TRBV6-1; CDR3 protein: ASSPNSNQPQH
CDR3 length: 11; J gene: TRBJ2-1; V gene: TRBV30; CDR3 protein: AWGTGDYNEQF
CDR3 length: 13; J gene: TRBJ1-1; V gene: TRBV11-3; CDR3 protein: ASSWEGQGDTEAF
CDR3 length: 16; J gene: TRBJ2-6; V gene: TRBV5-1; CDR3 protein: ASSAKTSGRYGANVLT
CDR3 length: 13; J gene: TRBJ1-2; V gene: TRBV10-3; CDR3 protein: AISEGAGGDYGYT
CDR3 length: 13; J gene: TRBJ1-5; V gene: TRBV7-8; CDR3 protein: ASSRGRQLNQPQH
CDR3 length: 12; J gene: TRBJ1-5; V gene: TRBV30; CDR3 protein: AWSTGQYNQPQH
CDR3 length: 12; J gene: TRBJ2-5; V gene: TRBV12-5; CDR3 protein: ASGLSGGQETQY
CDR3 length: 11; J gene: TRBJ1-1; V gene: TRBV30; CDR3 protein: AWSGQENTEAF
CDR3 length: 14; J gene: TRBJ2-3; V gene: TRBV7-8; CDR3 protein: ASSLRASGYTDTQY
CDR3 length: 15; J gene: TRBJ1-3; V gene: TRBV19; CDR3 protein: ASSIQDSPNSGNTIY
CDR3 length: 13; J gene: TRBJ1-2; V gene: TRBV27; CDR3 protein: ASSSTGGSDYGYT
CDR3 length: 12; J gene: TRBJ2-5; V gene: TRBV9; CDR3 protein: ASSARTSIQTQY
CDR3 length: 14; J gene: TRBJ2-3; V gene: TRBV19; CDR3 protein: ASSILSHEVTDTQY
CDR3 length: 11; J gene: TRBJ2-1; V gene: TRBV4-1; CDR3 protein: ASSQDPGNEQF
CDR3 length: 13; J gene: TRBJ2-7; V gene: TRBV19; CDR3 protein: ASSLGHRSSYEQY
CDR3 length: 9; J gene: TRBJ1-5; V gene: TRBV6-5; CDR3 protein: ASSFVQPQH
CDR3 length: 11; J gene: TRBJ2-4; V gene: TRBV5-1; CDR3 protein: ASSSSTGNIQY
CDR3 length: 13; J gene: TRBJ2-5; V gene: TRBV11-3; CDR3 protein: ASSTTGREGETQY
CDR3 length: 16; J gene: TRBJ2-1; V gene: TRBV7-9; CDR3 protein: ASSSILSTLAVNNEQF
CDR3 length: 12; J gene: TRBJ2-1; V gene: TRBV2; CDR3 protein: ASNIRGARSEQF
CDR3 length: 17; J gene: TRBJ2-6; V gene: TRBV19; CDR3 protein: ASSIGRGWEDSGANVLT
CDR3 length: 15; J gene: TRBJ1-5; V gene: TRBV16; CDR3 protein: ASSQLSEGRGNQPQH
CDR3 length: 11; J gene: TRBJ2-3; V gene: TRBV27; CDR3 protein: ASRGTGPNTQY
CDR3 length: 13; J gene: TRBJ2-2; V gene: TRBV5-1; CDR3 protein: ASREVASNTGELF
CDR3 length: 17; J gene: TRBJ2-6; V gene: TRBV7-3; CDR3 protein: ASSSAPGGGWSGANVLT
CDR3 length: 11; J gene: TRBJ2-1; V gene: TRBV29-1; CDR3 protein: SVEVLSYNEQF
CDR3 length: 13; J gene: TRBJ1-5; V gene: TRBV18; CDR3 protein: ASSPGQGSNQPQH
CDR3 length: 14; J gene: TRBJ2-7; V gene: TRBV4-1; CDR3 protein: ASSQDRDSYVYEQY
CDR3 length: 11; J gene: TRBJ1-5; V gene: TRBV29-1; CDR3 protein: SVTQGGDQPQH
CDR3 length: 15; J gene: TRBJ2-1; V gene: TRBV9; CDR3 protein: ASSVETTGGPYNEQF
CDR3 length: 13; J gene: TRBJ1-2; V gene: TRBV4-1; CDR3 protein: ASSQNPGQGYGYT
CDR3 length: 12; J gene: TRBJ1-4; V gene: TRBV2; CDR3 protein: ASSERQFNEKLF
CDR3 length: 12; J gene: TRBJ2-5; V gene: TRBV5-6; CDR3 protein: ASSPGTGVETQY
CDR3 length: 9; J gene: TRBJ1-2; V gene: TRBV20-1; CDR3 protein: SASGGYGYT
CDR3 length: 14; J gene: TRBJ1-5; V gene: TRBV6-6; CDR3 protein: ASSYRTGSSNQPQH
CDR3 length: 13; J gene: TRBJ2-7; V gene: TRBV9; CDR3 protein: ASSVSAGEDYEQY
CDR3 length: 12; J gene: TRBJ2-7; V gene: TRBV4-2; CDR3 protein: ASSRLAVGYEQY
CDR3 length: 12; J gene: TRBJ1-2; V gene: TRBV25-1; CDR3 protein: ASSEGGRIYGYT
CDR3 length: 11; J gene: TRBJ1-1; V gene: TRBV7-9; CDR3 protein: ASSWTDNTEAF